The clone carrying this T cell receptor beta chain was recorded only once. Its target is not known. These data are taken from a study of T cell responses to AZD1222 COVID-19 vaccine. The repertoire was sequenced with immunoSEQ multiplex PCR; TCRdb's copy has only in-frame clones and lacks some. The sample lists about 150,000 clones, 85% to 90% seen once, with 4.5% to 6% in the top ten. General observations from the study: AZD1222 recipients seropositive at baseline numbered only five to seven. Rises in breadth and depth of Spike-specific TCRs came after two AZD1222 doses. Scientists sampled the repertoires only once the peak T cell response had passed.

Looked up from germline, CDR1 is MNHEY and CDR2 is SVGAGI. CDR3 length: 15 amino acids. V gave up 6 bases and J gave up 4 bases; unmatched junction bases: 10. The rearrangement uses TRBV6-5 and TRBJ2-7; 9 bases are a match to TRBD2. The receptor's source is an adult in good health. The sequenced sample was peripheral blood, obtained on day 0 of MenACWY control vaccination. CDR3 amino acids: CASRQTGTSRYEQYF. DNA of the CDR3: TGTGCCAGCAGACAAACCGGGACTAGCCGTTACGAGCAGTACTTC.